The next 26 T cell receptor beta chains were all read from a single sample in a study of T-cell reconstitution after alpha-beta-depleted transplantation in children. Unique molecular identifiers featured in how the TCRbeta library was prepared. TCRdb re-called the PCR reads through MiXCR, storing one row per CDR3 protein. The data contain approximately 1,000,000 distinct CDR3 sequences, about 30% of them seen just once; the ten biggest clones take up under 30%. The sequencing used PBMCs, mostly from graft donor cells, collected 360 days after TCRalphabeta/CD19-depleted stem cell transplant. The receptor source for this set is a boy under three years old who had a stem cell transplant for SCID, so the T cells may come from the graft donor.

This clonotype was observed a few times. The chain recombines TRBV4-1 with TRBJ2-4; 7 bases line up with TRBD1. V dropped 3 bases and J dropped 11; count of bases not matched to a gene: 10. The CDR3 is 14 residues long. Germline assignment: CDR1 MGHRA and CDR2 YSYEKL. This chain's CDR3 is CASSHGDSFGVQYF. The CDR3 DNA reads TGCGCCAGCAGCCATGGGGACAGTTTCGGGGTTCAGTACTTC.

This chain joins TRBV5-1 and TRBJ1-1; D perhaps matches TRBD1 (5 bases). Germline V gene lookup returns CDR1 SGHRS and CDR2 YFSETQ. This CDR3 has 16 amino acids. Trimming removed 4 bases from V and 0 bases from J, with 16 bases in between. In DNA, the CDR3 is TGCGCCAGCAGCCCAAACCTCAGGGAAATGAACACTGAAGCTTTCTTT. This encodes CASSPNLREMNTEAFF.

The gene calls are TRBV6-5 and TRBJ2-3; D call uncertain. The CDR3 is 11 residues long. V shed 8 bases and J shed 6 bases, with 9 bases lying between them. From germline, CDR1 is MNHEY and CDR2 SVGAGI. The CDR3 region has the DNA TGTGCCAGCCACCTGGCGGATACGCAGTATTTT. As protein: CASHLADTQYF.

This clonotype was recorded a few times. The chain carries TRBV27 and TRBJ2-5; 7 positions agree with TRBD1. The ends lost 5 bases at V and 0 bases at J; junction bases unmatched: 6. CDR1 and CDR2 from the germline V gene are MNHEY and SMNVEV (reference sequence). This CDR3 has 15 amino acids. The CDR3 is CASSSWTGNQETQYF. The CDR3 nucleotides are TGTGCCAGCAGTAGTTGGACAGGCAACCAAGAGACCCAGTACTTC.

There are a few counts of this clonotype. This chain joins TRBV7-3 and TRBJ1-1; 9 bases are shared with TRBD1. V was clipped by 5 bases and J by 5 bases; unmatched bases: 9. CDR3 length: 15 residues. The V gene's germline CDR1 is SGHTA and CDR2 FQGTGA. The CDR3 spells CASSEGTGRRTEAFF. CDR3 sequence (DNA): TGTGCCAGCAGCGAAGGGACAGGGCGACGGACTGAAGCTTTCTTT.

V and J are TRBV5-5 and TRBJ1-1; perhaps TRBD1 as D (6 bases). Deletions cut 1 base from V and 10 bases from J, with 14 bases between. The CDR3 length is 13 residues. Germline V gives CDR1 SGHKS, CDR2 YYEKEE (reference sequence). DNA for the CDR3: TGTGCCAGCAGCTTGAAGGGGGATGCAGGAGCTTTCTTT. Residues: CASSLKGDAGAFF.

This clonotype turned up a few times. The chain has TRBV10-3 and TRBJ1-1, with a weak D call TRBD1 (6 bases). Germline V gives CDR1 ENHRY, CDR2 SYGVKD. The CDR3 contains 13 residues. V was clipped by 7 bases and J by 6 bases, with 15 bases between them. In DNA, the CDR3 is TGTGCCATCAAAGGGGGAGAAGGGGCTGAAGCTTTCTTT. It yields the protein CAIKGGEGAEAFF.

The chain links TRBV25-1 to TRBJ2-7, with a possible D match to TRBD1 (5 bases). V dropped 0 bases and J dropped 2 bases, with 11 bases sitting between them. In germline, CDR1 is MGHDK, CDR2 SYGVNS. This CDR3 comprises 15 residues. The CDR3 coding sequence is TGTGCCAGCAGTGAATACCAGGGAAGCCCCTACGAGCAGTACTTC. Translation gives CASSEYQGSPYEQYF.

Only a few counts were recorded for this clonotype. The chain recombines TRBV20-1 with TRBJ2-5; D is unclear. Trimming removed 4 bases from V and 5 bases from J, with 11 bases in between. The germline V gene has CDR1 DFQATT and CDR2 SNEGSKA (reference sequence). The CDR3 loop spans 12 amino acids. CDR3 sequence: CSATVQRETQYF. The CDR3 DNA reads TGCAGTGCTACCGTTCAAAGGGAGACCCAGTACTTC.

The table lists this clonotype with a few counts. The chain couples TRBV4-1 to TRBJ2-5; no firm D call. V lost 0 bases and J lost 1, with 9 bases in between. Per the germline V gene, CDR1 is MGHRA and CDR2 is YSYEKL. The CDR3 is 15 residues long. The DNA of the CDR3 is TGCGCCAGCAGCCAAGATCTCTGGGGCCAAGAGACCCAGTACTTC. Translating it yields CASSQDLWGQETQYF.

V is TRBV9 and J is TRBJ2-6; 10 nucleotides line up with TRBD2. Germline V lookup: CDR1 SGDLS, CDR2 YYNGEE. The CDR3 is made up of 19 amino acids. Trimming removed 0 bases from V and 2 bases from J; junction bases left unmatched: 8. CDR3 protein: CASSVVQRGGDAGANVLTF. CDR3 DNA sequence: TGTGCCAGCAGCGTAGTGCAGCGGGGGGGCGACGCTGGGGCCAACGTCCTGACTTTC.

V is TRBV28 and J is TRBJ2-3; 9 nucleotides match TRBD2. This CDR3 is 18 amino acids long. The V gene end was trimmed by 3 bases and the J gene end by 2 bases; junction bases not matched to a gene: 12. CDR1 and CDR2 (germline): MDHEN, SYDVKM. The DNA of the CDR3 is TGTGCCAGCAGTTTTCGGGCGGGGGGGCCTTGGAACACAGATACGCAGTATTTT. Protein product: CASSFRAGGPWNTDTQYF.

V and J are TRBV20-1 and TRBJ2-7, with D uncertain. Between the trimmed V and J ends, which lost 5 bases and 1 base, there was a span of 15 bases. This CDR3 is 14 amino acids long. Per the germline V gene, CDR1 is DFQATT and CDR2 is SNEGSKA (reference sequence). The CDR3 DNA reads as TGCAGTGCTTTCGGGCAGGTCAGGTCCTACGAGCAGTACTTC. Protein product: CSAFGQVRSYEQYF.

The chain has TRBV7-9 and TRBJ2-7; D not resolved. Germline V lookup: CDR1 SEHNR, CDR2 FQNEAQ (reference sequence). There are 11 residues in the CDR3. V shed 1 base and J shed 11 bases, with 9 bases lying between them. The CDR3 bases are TGTGCCAGCAGCTTAGACACGTCAAAGTACTTC. It codes for CASSLDTSKYF. Full variable domain (rest looked up from reference TRBV7-9 and TRBJ2-7): DTGVSQNPRHKITKRGQNVTFRCDPISEHNRLYWYRQTLGQGPEFLTYFQNEAQLEKSRLLSDRFSAERPKGSFSTLEIQRTEQGDSAMYLCASSLDTSKYFGPGTRLTVT.

The rearrangement links TRBV7-3 to TRBJ1-1, with D unclear. The V gene's germline CDR1 is SGHTA and CDR2 FQGTGA. This CDR3 comprises 14 residues. The V and J ends lost 3 bases and 4 bases respectively, with 12 bases between them. The CDR3 DNA reads as TGTGCCAGCAGCTTGGGAGGTTTTGGCACTGAAGCTTTCTTT. Amino acid sequence: CASSLGGFGTEAFF.

This clonotype was counted a few times. V gene TRBV7-9 combines with J gene TRBJ2-7; possible D gene TRBD2, 5 bases. V was shortened by 0 bases and J by 4 bases, with 13 bases between the two germline ends. CDR3 length: 15 amino acids. Germline loops: CDR1 SEHNR, CDR2 FQNEAQ (reference sequence). Here the CDR3 DNA reads TGTGCCAGCAGCTTAGCTGAGGGTTCCCTATACGAGCAGTACTTC. Translating it yields CASSLAEGSLYEQYF.

This clonotype has only a few counts. J is TRBJ2-2 and V is TRBV28, with D tentatively TRBD1 (6 bases). The CDR3 covers 16 residues. Germline V lookup: CDR1 MDHEN, CDR2 SYDVKM. Trimming pared 3 bases from V and 1 base from J, leaving 12 bases between. The CDR3 nucleotides are TGTGCCAGCAGTTTCCAGGGGCGTCGGAACACCGGGGAGCTGTTTTTT. It encodes CASSFQGRRNTGELFF.

This sequence joins TRBV4-2 and TRBJ1-3, with unresolved D. Deletions cut 0 bases from V and 0 bases from J, with 15 bases between. Germline V lookup: CDR1 LGHNA, CDR2 YNFKEQ. The CDR3 runs to 18 residues. Here the CDR3 DNA reads TGTGCCAGCAGCCAAGATTTGGCAAGACCCCACTCTGGAAACACCATATATTTT. This codes for CASSQDLARPHSGNTIYF.

This clonotype was seen a handful of times. The V and J genes are TRBV10-3 and TRBJ1-3; D ambiguous. The CDR3 runs to 12 residues. The germline V and J ends were trimmed by 10 bases and 2 bases, with 9 bases remaining between them. Germline lookup yields CDR1 ENHRY and CDR2 SYGVKD. DNA for the CDR3: TGTGCCACCGAGGACCCTGGAAACACCATATATTTT. It encodes CATEDPGNTIYF.

In nucleotides, the CDR3 is TGTGCCAGCAGCTTATTTGGGGAGGGGCGGGTAGCCAAAAACATTCAGTACTTC. Translating gives CASSLFGEGRVAKNIQYF. This chain joins TRBV11-2 and TRBJ2-4; 7 bases are a match to TRBD2. The junction had 10 bases not matched to a gene; V was cut back by 2 bases and J by 0 bases. This CDR3 comprises 18 residues. The germline gives CDR1 SGHAT, CDR2 FQNNGV.

This clonotype was detected a few times. V is TRBV24-1 and J is TRBJ2-1, with 12 bases that match TRBD2. Germline lookup yields CDR1 KGHDR and CDR2 SFDVKD. Germline trimming cut 9 bases from V and 7 bases from J; bases unmatched to any gene: 3. CDR3 length: 13 residues. CDR3 region: CATRLAGGNEQFF. The CDR3 nucleotides read TGTGCCACCCGGCTAGCGGGGGGGAATGAGCAGTTCTTC.

Regarding this clonotype: A junction boundary mismatches the germline segment, possibly from a read error. The V gene is TRBV4-1, the J gene TRBJ2-3, with D possibly TRBD2 on 5 matching bases. Germline V gives CDR1 MGHRA, CDR2 YSYEKL. The CDR3 loop spans 14 amino acids. The CDR3 nucleotides are TGCTCCAGCAGCACGACGGGGAGCACAGATACGCAGTATTTT. Translation gives CSSSTTGSTDTQYF.

About this clonotype itself: A much larger clone lies a single base off, so this may be a read error. This chain links TRBV4-3 with TRBJ1-2, with TRBD1 identical over 7 bases. The CDR3 extends over 14 amino acids. CDR1 is LGHNA and CDR2 is YSLEER in the germline V gene. Unmatched junction bases numbered 0, after V lost 0 bases and J lost 2 bases. The CDR3 bases are TGCGCCAGCAGCCAAGAGGACAGGAACTATGGCTACACCTTC. It yields the protein CASSQEDRNYGYTF.

The V call is TRBV5-6, the J call TRBJ2-7; D uncertain. The length of the CDR3 is 15 residues. Trimming stripped 1 base from V and 0 bases from J, with 11 bases between. Germline V gene data show CDR1 as SGHDT and CDR2 as YYEEEE. CDR3 nucleotides: TGTGCCAGCAGCTTGTCCCTATTAAGCTCCTACGAGCAGTACTTC. Protein: CASSLSLLSSYEQYF.

This clonotype was found once. The rearrangement uses TRBV7-9 and TRBJ1-2; 9 positions agree with TRBD1. Germline CDR1 and CDR2: SEHNR and FQNEAQ (reference sequence). V gave up 5 bases and J gave up 2 bases; unmatched junction bases: 9. The CDR3 totals 16 residues. CDR3 sequence reads: CASSMGQGVTNYGYTF. The CDR3 nucleotides are TGTGCCAGCAGCATGGGACAGGGAGTTACCAACTATGGCTACACCTTC.

This clonotype was counted at least ten times. V usage is TRBV25-1 and J usage is TRBJ1-1, with D tentatively TRBD1 (5 bases). The CDR3 extends over 11 amino acids. The germline V and J ends were trimmed by 7 bases and 7 bases, with 10 bases remaining between them. Germline CDR1 and CDR2: MGHDK and SYGVNS. The CDR3 DNA is TGTGCCAGCATTTGGGACGATGAAGCTTTCTTT. The encoded protein is CASIWDDEAFF.